Below, 20 T cell receptor beta chains from the same sample are listed, as sequenced in a study of tumor-infiltrating lymphocytes in primary liver carcinoma. Scientists recovered RNA and DNA together from about 21-30 mg of unsorted bulk tissue. A constant-region primer primed TCR beta cDNA synthesis from about 490 ng of total RNA. Slightly modified ARM-PCR served as the procedure for the TCR beta libraries. These libraries came from three rounds of nested multiplex PCR. Amplification in the first two PCR rounds was performed using TRBV1-TRBV30 forward primers and a C-beta reverse primer for around 11 cycles each. TCRdb passed the multiplex PCR reads through MiXCR, listing each CDR3 protein once. Here the sample spans around 81,000 distinct CDR3 sequences, 71% being singletons. The material sequenced was liver tumor tissue from sampling region 4. Noted subset: tumor region T4, right-lateral pole. These TCRs come from a woman in her sixties or seventies with primary liver carcinoma and hepatitis B virus infection.

This clonotype was counted a few times. A much larger clone sits a single nucleotide away, making a read error possible. The chain couples TRBV12-3 or TRBV12-4 to TRBJ2-6, with 9 bases matching TRBD1. This CDR3 is built from 15 residues. V dropped 7 bases and J dropped 2; count of bases not matched to a gene: 3. CDR3 nucleotides: TGTGCCAGCACTACAGGGGGCGCTGGGGCCAACGTCCTGACTTTC. It yields the protein CASTTGGAGANVLTF.

The chain uses TRBV2 and TRBJ2-5; the match to TRBD2 covers 10 bases. Germline V gives CDR1 SNHLY, CDR2 FYNNEI. V trimming: 8 bases; J trimming: 7 bases; junction bases outside the gene matches: 16. The CDR3 is 16 amino acids. In DNA form, the CDR3 reads TGTGCCAGCGCCGAAAGGGAGCGGGAGGGTTGGGGGACCCAGTACTTC. Encoded protein: CASAEREREGWGTQYF.

V is TRBV28 and J is TRBJ1-5; a weak D match, TRBD1 (5 bases). The CDR3 length is 15 residues. Per germline, CDR1 MDHEN and CDR2 SYDVKM. The V end was cut by 5 bases, the J end by 3 bases, with 14 bases between. The CDR3 DNA reads as TGTGCCAGCAGTCCCGGGGGGGATTACAATCAGCCCCAGCATTTT. Its protein is CASSPGGDYNQPQHF. Full variable domain (outside the CDR3, taken from reference TRBV28 and TRBJ1-5): DVKVTQSSRYLVKRTGEKVFLECVQDMDHENMFWYRQDPGLGLRLIYFSYDVKMKEKGDIPEGYSVSREKKERFSLILESASTNQTSMYLCASSPGGDYNQPQHFGDGTRLSIL.

As to this clonotype: Sequence at one end of the junction differs from germline and may be a read error. The chain combines TRBV28 with TRBJ2-5; 15 nucleotides match TRBD2. The germline V gene has CDR1 MDHEN and CDR2 SYDVKM. This CDR3 has 17 amino acids. CDR3 residues: CANSPLGLAGGRVTQYF. The CDR3, as DNA: TGTGCCAACAGTCCCCTGGGACTAGCGGGAGGTCGAGTGACCCAGTATTTC.

This clonotype came up many times. The rearrangement uses TRBV14 and TRBJ2-1; TRBD2 aligns across 8 bases. The CDR3 has 17 residues. Germline trimming cut 1 base from V and 1 base from J; bases unmatched to any gene: 6. Germline values: CDR1 SGHDN, CDR2 FVKESK. The CDR3 reads CASSQGGSGKSYNEQFF. The CDR3 DNA sequence: TGTGCCAGCAGCCAAGGGGGTAGCGGGAAATCCTACAATGAGCAGTTCTTC.

This clonotype was observed once. An end of the junction differs from the germline gene, which may be a read error. This rearrangement joins TRBV6-5 to TRBJ2-1; TRBD1 agrees at 7 bases. CDR3 size: 14 residues. Germline assignment: CDR1 MNHEY and CDR2 SVGAGI. CDR3 protein: CASFRDRSCNEQFF. The CDR3 region has the DNA TGTGCCAGCTTCCGGGACAGATCCTGCAATGAGCAGTTCTTC.

On this clonotype itself: Given the absence of the conserved phenylalanine or tryptophan at the CDR3 end, a read error is likely. It is unclear where the CDR3 begins or ends on the DNA, so no DNA is shown, and the CDR3 is as TCRdb lists it. This chain links TRBV11-3 with TRBJ2-1; whether TRBD2, the table's D call, matches the DNA was not checked. Ends included, the CDR3 has 15 residues. CDR1 SGHNT and CDR2 YENEEA come from the germline V gene. The chain's CDR3 is CPSSLGTSGKLERFL.

As to this clonotype: Given a much more abundant clone one base away, this may be a read error. The chain joins TRBV19 to TRBJ1-5; D not resolved. V shed 3 bases and J shed 4 bases, with 16 bases lying between them. The CDR3 length is 16 residues. The germline V gene has CDR1 LNHDA and CDR2 SQIVND (reference sequence). As DNA, the CDR3 is TGTGCCAGTAGTATCGACGGAACAGAGAAGAATCAGCCCCAGCATTTT. Translation: CASSIDGTEKNQPQHF.

The chain employs TRBV20-1 and TRBJ1-1, with 8 positions matching TRBD1. Germline loops: CDR1 DFQATT, CDR2 SNEGSKA (reference sequence). CDR3 length equals 13 residues. V lost 1 base, J lost 3 bases, and 1 base stayed unmatched. CDR3 residues: CSARADRDTEAFF. Here the CDR3 DNA reads TGCAGTGCTAGAGCGGACAGGGACACTGAAGCTTTCTTT.

This clonotype showed up many times. V and J are TRBV29-1 and TRBJ2-7, with 14 bases aligning to TRBD2. The CDR3 loop spans 18 amino acids. Germline CDR1 and CDR2: SQVTM and ANQGSEA. V was clipped by 1 base and J by 6 bases; unmatched bases: 14. The CDR3 DNA is TGCAGCGTTGAAGCCCCCGAGACTAGCGGGAGGGCTGCAGGCGAGCAGTACTTC. Its protein is CSVEAPETSGRAAGEQYF.

Concerning this clonotype itself: The junction and the germline gene differ at one end; a read error may be behind it. The genes are TRBV4-1 and TRBJ2-7; D is uncertain. Germline V gives CDR1 MGHRA, CDR2 YSYEKL. This CDR3 is built from 13 residues. Here the CDR3 DNA reads TGCGCCAGCAGCAACCGGAACTCCTATGAGCAGTACTTC. This translates into CASSNRNSYEQYF.

This sequence joins TRBV11-2 and TRBJ2-3, with D perhaps matching TRBD2 (5 bases). From germline, CDR1 is SGHAT and CDR2 FQNNGV. The CDR3 is made up of 17 amino acids. V was shortened by 0 bases and J by 4 bases, with 17 bases between the two germline ends. DNA for the CDR3: TGTGCCAGCAGCTTAGAGCTAGGCGGGCACCGTGCAGATACGCAGTATTTT. It yields the protein CASSLELGGHRADTQYF.

Note on this clonotype: Possible read error: a much larger clone is one base away. The V call is TRBV28, the J call TRBJ1-2; the match to TRBD1 covers 9 bases. Unmatched junction bases numbered 14, after V lost 7 bases and J lost 5 bases. Germline V CDR1 and CDR2: MDHEN, SYDVKM. This CDR3 spans 16 amino acids. CDR3 in DNA: TGTGCCAGCACTCCTCCCGGGACAGGGATTTTGTATGGCTACACCTTC. Translation: CASTPPGTGILYGYTF.

The chain is built from TRBV11-2 and TRBJ2-1; D might be TRBD2 (5 bases). The J call may be incorrect, as the DNA end agrees better with TRBJ2-7. Germline V gene lookup returns CDR1 SGHAT and CDR2 FQNNGV. The CDR3 covers 14 residues. The DNA of the CDR3 is TGTGCCAGTAGTCCGGACTTGAGGTATAGGGAGCAGTACTTC. As protein: CASSPDLRYREQYF.

V is TRBV29-1 and J is TRBJ2-1; maybe TRBD1 (5 bases). V shed 8 bases and J shed 1 base, with 15 bases lying between them. CDR1 is SQVTM, CDR2 ANQGSEA, per germline. The CDR3 has 14 amino acids. The CDR3 sequence: CSLSIGVSYNEQFF. In DNA, the CDR3 is TGCAGCCTAAGTATAGGGGTGTCCTACAATGAGCAGTTCTTC.

In regard to this clonotype: Mismatch with germline at one junction end may stem from a read error. The chain is built from TRBV29-1 and TRBJ2-7, with 8 positions matching TRBD1. The CDR3 is 12 residues long. CDR1 is SQVTM, CDR2 ANQGSEA, per germline. The CDR3 DNA sequence: TGCAGTGTTGACTGGACAGGGCCCGAGCAGTACTTC. This encodes CSVDWTGPEQYF.

V and J are TRBV12-3 or TRBV12-4 and TRBJ1-1; D possibly corresponds to TRBD1 (5 bases). This CDR3 contains 14 residues. V lost 6 bases and J 1 base, leaving 12 bases between the germline ends. This chain's CDR3 is CASRTGHTNTEAFF. The CDR3 DNA sequence: TGTGCCAGCAGGACCGGACACACGAACACTGAAGCTTTCTTT.

This clonotype has only one observation. One junction end does not reproduce the germline sequence, and a read error may be involved. The rearrangement uses TRBV6-5 and TRBJ2-1, with 9 nucleotides matching TRBD2. The V gene's germline CDR1 is MNHEY and CDR2 SVGAGI. The length of the CDR3 is 15 residues. The CDR3 coding sequence is TGCGCCAGCTGTTACGGGCGGGAGGGCCGGTATGAGCAGTTCTTC. Protein: CASCYGREGRYEQFF.

As regards this clonotype: A much larger clone differs by one base, so this may be a read error. The chain employs TRBV5-1 and TRBJ2-1, with a possible D match to TRBD2 (7 bases). Trimming removed 4 bases at V and 10 bases at J, with 18 bases between. There are 14 residues in the CDR3. Looked up from germline, CDR1 is SGHRS and CDR2 is YFSETQ. This chain's CDR3 is CASSHEGGACEQFF. DNA for the CDR3: TGCGCCAGCAGCCACGAGGGGGGGGCGTGCGAGCAGTTCTTC.

A note on this clonotype: Being one base from a much bigger clone, this may be a read error. This rearrangement joins TRBV7-9 to TRBJ1-2, with D maybe TRBD1 (5 bases). Trimming removed 7 bases at V and 4 bases at J, with 16 bases between. The germline CDR1 and CDR2 sequences are SEHNR and FQNEAQ (reference sequence). The CDR3 totals 14 residues. The CDR3 loop reads CASNYGGRGYGYTF. CDR3 coding DNA: TGTGCCAGCAACTACGGGGGACGGGGCTATGGCTACACCTTC.